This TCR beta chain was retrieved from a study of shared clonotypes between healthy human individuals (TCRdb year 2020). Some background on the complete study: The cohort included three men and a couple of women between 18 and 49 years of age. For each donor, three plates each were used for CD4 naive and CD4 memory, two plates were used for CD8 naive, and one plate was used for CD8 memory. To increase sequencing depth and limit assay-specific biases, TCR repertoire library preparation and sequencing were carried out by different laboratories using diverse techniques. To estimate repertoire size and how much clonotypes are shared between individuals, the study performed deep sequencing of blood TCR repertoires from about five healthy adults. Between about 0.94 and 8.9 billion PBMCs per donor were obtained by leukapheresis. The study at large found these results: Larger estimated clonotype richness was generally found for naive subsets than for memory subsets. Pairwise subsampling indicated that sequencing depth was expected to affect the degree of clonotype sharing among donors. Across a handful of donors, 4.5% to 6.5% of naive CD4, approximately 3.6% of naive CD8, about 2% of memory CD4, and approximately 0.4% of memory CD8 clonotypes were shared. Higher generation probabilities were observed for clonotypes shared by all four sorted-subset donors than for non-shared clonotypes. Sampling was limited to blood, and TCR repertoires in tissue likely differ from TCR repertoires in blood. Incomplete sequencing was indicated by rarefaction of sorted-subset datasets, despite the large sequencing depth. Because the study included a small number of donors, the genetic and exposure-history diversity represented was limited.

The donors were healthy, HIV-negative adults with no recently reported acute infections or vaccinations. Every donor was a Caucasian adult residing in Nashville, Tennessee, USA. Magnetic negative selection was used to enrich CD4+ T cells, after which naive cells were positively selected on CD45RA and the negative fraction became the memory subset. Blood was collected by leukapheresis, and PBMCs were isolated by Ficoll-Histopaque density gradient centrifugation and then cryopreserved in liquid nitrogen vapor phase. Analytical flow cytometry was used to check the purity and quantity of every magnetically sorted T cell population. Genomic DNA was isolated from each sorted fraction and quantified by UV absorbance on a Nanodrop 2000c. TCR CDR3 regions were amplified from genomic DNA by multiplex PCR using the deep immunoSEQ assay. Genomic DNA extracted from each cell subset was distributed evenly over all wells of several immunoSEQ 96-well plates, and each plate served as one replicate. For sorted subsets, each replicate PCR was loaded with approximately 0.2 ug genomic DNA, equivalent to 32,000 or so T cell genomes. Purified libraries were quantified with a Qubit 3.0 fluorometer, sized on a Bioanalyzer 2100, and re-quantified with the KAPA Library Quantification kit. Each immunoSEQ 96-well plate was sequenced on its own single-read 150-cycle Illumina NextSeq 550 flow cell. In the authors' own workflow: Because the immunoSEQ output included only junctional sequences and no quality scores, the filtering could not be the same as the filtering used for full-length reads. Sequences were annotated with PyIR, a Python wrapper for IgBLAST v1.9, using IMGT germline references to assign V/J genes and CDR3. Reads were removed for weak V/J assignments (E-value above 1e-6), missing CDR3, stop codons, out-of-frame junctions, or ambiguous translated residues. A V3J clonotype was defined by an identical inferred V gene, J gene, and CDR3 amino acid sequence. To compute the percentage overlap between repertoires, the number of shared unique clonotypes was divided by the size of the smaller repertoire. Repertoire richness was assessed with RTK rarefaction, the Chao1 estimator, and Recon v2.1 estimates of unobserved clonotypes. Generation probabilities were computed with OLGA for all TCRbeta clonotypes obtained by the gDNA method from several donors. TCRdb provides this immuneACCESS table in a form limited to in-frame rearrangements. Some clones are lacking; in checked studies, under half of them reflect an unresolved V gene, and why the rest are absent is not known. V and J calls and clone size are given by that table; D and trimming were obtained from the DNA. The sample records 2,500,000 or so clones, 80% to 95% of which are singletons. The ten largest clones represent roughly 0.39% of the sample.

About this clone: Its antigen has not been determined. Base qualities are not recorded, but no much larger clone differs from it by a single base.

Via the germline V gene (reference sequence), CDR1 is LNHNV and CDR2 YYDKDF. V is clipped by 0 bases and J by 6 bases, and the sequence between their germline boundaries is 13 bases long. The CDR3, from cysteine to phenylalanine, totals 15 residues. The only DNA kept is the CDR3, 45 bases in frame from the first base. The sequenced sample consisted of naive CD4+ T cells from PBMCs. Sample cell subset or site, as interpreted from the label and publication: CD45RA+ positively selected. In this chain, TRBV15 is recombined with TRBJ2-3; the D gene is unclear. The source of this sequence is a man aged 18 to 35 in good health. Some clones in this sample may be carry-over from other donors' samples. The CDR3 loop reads CATSRDTLSSDTQYF. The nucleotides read TGTGCCACCAGCAGAGATACCTTGAGCTCTGATACGCAGTATTTT. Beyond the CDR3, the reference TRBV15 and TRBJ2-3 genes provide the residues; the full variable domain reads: DAMVIQNPRYQVTQFGKPVTLSCSQTLNHNVMYWYQQKSSQAPKLLFHYYDKDFNNEADTPDNFQSRRPNTSFCFLDIRSPGLGDTAMYLCATSRDTLSSDTQYFGPGTRLTVL.